The rows below give T cell receptor beta chains drawn from one sample of a study of cytomegalovirus exposure and HLA in healthy donors. Only in-frame clones appear in the TCRdb table, and some are missing; sequencing was by immunoSEQ multiplex PCR. Of roughly 190,000 clones listed, roughly 74% are singletons. Sequences were obtained from PBMCs. Receptors originate from a female donor in good health and CMV-seronegative. Both conserved end residues are part of each CDR3. A D gene is named only where the DNA matches it firmly. Clone size appears in some rows only: once, few, many, or a class for an expanded clone.

13 TRBD1 few TRBJ2-1 TRBV2 CASRDRGKGEQFF TGTGCCAGCAGGGACAGGGGGAAGGGTGAGCAGTTCTTC
18 - - TRBJ1-1 TRBV5-1 CASSRKGIYRVVNTEAFF TGCGCCAGCAGCCGAAAGGGGATTTACAGGGTGGTGAACACTGAAGCTTTCTTT
15 TRBD1 - TRBJ1-1 TRBV5-1 CASSSQTGGSTEAFF TGCGCCAGCAGTTCTCAGACAGGGGGAAGCACTGAAGCTTTCTTT
15 TRBD2 - TRBJ2-7 TRBV10-3 CAISDSGKVVYEQYF TGTGCCATCAGTGATAGCGGGAAGGTTGTATACGAGCAGTACTTC
11 - - TRBJ1-3 TRBV7-9 CASSFNRTIYF TGTGCCAGCAGCTTCAATCGGACCATATATTTT
15 - - TRBJ2-1 TRBV2 CASSEAGVAGSEQFF TGTGCCAGCAGTGAAGCTGGGGTAGCTGGGAGTGAGCAGTTCTTC
14 TRBD1 - TRBJ2-7 TRBV27 CASSAAQGAREQYF TGTGCCAGCAGTGCCGCGCAGGGGGCACGGGAGCAGTACTTC
13 - - TRBJ2-7 TRBV7-2 CASSLGKGYEQYF TGTGCCAGCAGCTTAGGGAAGGGGTACGAGCAGTACTTC
18 - - TRBJ2-6 TRBV5-5 CASSLAAVVRDITNVLTF TGTGCCAGCAGCTTGGCCGCCGTAGTGAGGGATATCACCAACGTCCTGACTTTC
16 - few TRBJ2-1 TRBV19 CASTKEWGREYNEQFF TGTGCCAGTACCAAAGAATGGGGCAGGGAATACAATGAGCAGTTCTTC
16 TRBD1 - TRBJ1-2 TRBV16 CASSQSYRGRDDGYTF TGTGCCAGCAGCCAGTCGTACAGGGGGCGCGATGATGGCTACACCTTC
16 - - TRBJ1-3 TRBV6-6 CASTPPGHISGNTIYF TGTGCCAGCACTCCACCGGGACACATCTCTGGAAACACCATATATTTT
17 TRBD2 - TRBJ2-3 TRBV18 CASSPRLAGGGTDTQYF TGTGCCAGCTCACCGCGACTAGCGGGAGGGGGCACAGATACGCAGTATTTT
14 - - TRBJ2-7 TRBV4-2 CASSQAPEGIEQYF TGTGCCAGCAGCCAAGCTCCGGAGGGCATCGAGCAGTACTTC
13 - - TRBJ1-1 TRBV25-1 CASTEVEDTEAFF TGTGCCAGCACAGAGGTGGAGGACACTGAAGCTTTCTTT
13 TRBD1 - TRBJ2-1 TRBV2 CASPGTGRYEQFF TGTGCCAGCCCCGGGACAGGGAGGTATGAGCAGTTCTTC
15 - - TRBJ2-7 TRBV28 CASRMSTINTYEQYF TGTGCCAGCAGAATGAGTACTATAAACACCTACGAGCAGTACTTC
14 TRBD1 - TRBJ2-7 TRBV10-3 CAISDLGQGYEQYF TGTGCCATCAGTGACCTGGGACAGGGCTACGAGCAGTACTTC
14 TRBD1 - TRBJ1-2 TRBV9 CASSTTGQGDGYTF TGTGCCAGCAGCACTACGGGACAGGGGGATGGCTACACCTTC
14 - - TRBJ1-4 TRBV5-1 CASSLEAGNEKLFF TGCGCCAGCAGCTTGGAAGCGGGGAATGAAAAACTGTTTTTT
17 - - TRBJ2-2 TRBV11-2 CASSLDLQGANTGELFF TGTGCCAGCAGCTTAGATCTACAGGGAGCCAACACCGGGGAGCTGTTTTTT
14 - once TRBJ1-1 TRBV4-3 CASSQDPGATEAFF TGCGCCAGCAGCCAAGACCCGGGAGCCACTGAAGCTTTCTTT
13 - - TRBJ2-1 TRBV27 CASSSTWLNEQFF TGTGCCAGCAGTTCCACGTGGCTGAATGAGCAGTTCTTC
15 - few TRBJ1-5 TRBV27 CASSGAARGNQPQHF TGTGCCAGCAGTGGGGCCGCCCGTGGCAATCAGCCCCAGCATTTT
15 - - TRBJ2-2 TRBV27 CASRPTGIDTGELFF TGTGCCAGCAGACCCACAGGGATTGACACCGGGGAGCTGTTTTTT
18 - few TRBJ2-7 TRBV23-1 CASSQSGPRGPSSYEQYF TGCGCCAGCAGTCAATCTGGACCGCGAGGGCCGAGCTCCTACGAGCAGTACTTC
14 - - TRBJ1-6 TRBV7-3 CASSLGHGSSPLHF TGTGCCAGCAGCTTGGGCCACGGCAGTTCACCCCTCCACTTT